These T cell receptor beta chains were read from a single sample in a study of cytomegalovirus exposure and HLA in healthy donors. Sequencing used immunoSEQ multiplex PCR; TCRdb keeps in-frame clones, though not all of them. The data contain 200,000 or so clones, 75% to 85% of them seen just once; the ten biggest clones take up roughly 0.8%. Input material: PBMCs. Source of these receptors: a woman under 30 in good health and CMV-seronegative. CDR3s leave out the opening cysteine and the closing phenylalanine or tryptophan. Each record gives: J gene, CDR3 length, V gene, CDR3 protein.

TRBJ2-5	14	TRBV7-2	ASSTKRGSLVQTQY
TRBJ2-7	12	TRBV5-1	ASSFSQSPYEQY
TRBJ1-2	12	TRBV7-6	ASSLGGDLVGYT
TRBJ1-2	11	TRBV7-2	ASRPGTPYGYT
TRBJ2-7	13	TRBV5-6	ASSSQGLRSYEQY
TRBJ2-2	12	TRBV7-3	ASSLGQNTGELF
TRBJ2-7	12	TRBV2	ASSKEDRFSEQY
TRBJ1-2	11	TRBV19	ASSIVSSYGYT
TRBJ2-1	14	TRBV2	ASSDGDRGSTNEQF
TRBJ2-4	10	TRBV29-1	SVGDTKNIQY
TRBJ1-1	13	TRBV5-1	ASTSRGEGNTEAF
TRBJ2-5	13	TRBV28	ASSTGTGPRETQY
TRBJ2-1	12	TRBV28	ASVASGIAYEQF
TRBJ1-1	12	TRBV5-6	ASSFGLPATEAF